Reported below is one TCR beta chain. As yet, its antigen is unknown. This specimen comes from a study of shared clonotypes between healthy human individuals. Produced via immunoSEQ multiplex PCR; TCRdb's table is partial and in-frame only. This table holds fewer than 3 million clones, just under 95% found once. Study-level findings and limits: Genetic and exposure-history diversity was limited by the small donor number. Non-shared clonotypes displayed generation probabilities falling below those of clonotypes present in all four donors.

With V trimmed by 2 bases and J by 6 bases, 4 bases remained unmatched. From germline, CDR1 is GTSNPN and CDR2 SVGIG (reference sequence). CDR3 length: 13 amino acids. V gene TRBV30 combines with J gene TRBJ2-4; 7 bases are shared with TRBD2. This TCR was recovered from a man aged 18 to 29 in good health. Some clones in this sample may be carry-over from other donors' samples. The sequenced sample was naive CD4+ T cells from PBMCs. Subset denoted: CD45RA+ positively selected. DNA of the CDR3: TGTGCCTGGAGTTCAGGACTAGGAAACATTCAGTACTTC. Translating it yields CAWSSGLGNIQYF.